This is a list of T cell receptor beta chains from one sample in a study of blood T cells in healthy people across ages. TCRdb processed the 5' RACE reads anew with MiXCR; each CDR3 protein has one entry. The table includes around 1.5 million distinct CDR3 sequences, almost 35% detected once. The sequenced sample was blood. These receptors originate from a woman aged 25 to 45 in good health. CDR3s include the opening cysteine and the closing phenylalanine or tryptophan. The D gene is left open where the match is weak. Clone size, where shown, is once, few, many, or a class for clones that have expanded.

J,D,size,V,DNA,CDR3
TRBJ2-5,TRBD1,.,TRBV5-1,TGCGCCAGCAGCGGCCTCCGGACAGGACGCTCCCTACAAGAGACCCAGTACTTC,CASSGLRTGRSLQETQYF
TRBJ2-1,.,few,TRBV12-3/TRBV12-4,TGTGCCAGCAGTTCCCCTACCGAAGGCTCCTACAATGAGCAGTTCTTC,CASSSPTEGSYNEQFF
TRBJ2-3,.,.,TRBV2,TGTGCCAGCAGTGAGTCGGACCTCACAGATACGCAGTATTTT,CASSESDLTDTQYF
TRBJ2-1,TRBD2,.,TRBV6-1,TGTGCCAGCAGTGCCAAACTAGCGGGAGGGCGGCAGTTCTTC,CASSAKLAGGRQFF
TRBJ2-1,TRBD2,.,TRBV6-5,TGTGCCAGCAGTTATGCGGGAGAGGAGCAGTTCTTC,CASSYAGEEQFF
TRBJ2-5,.,few,TRBV20-1,TGCAGTGCTTCAGGAGGTGCCCCCAGGGAGACCCAGTACTTC,CSASGGAPRETQYF
TRBJ2-3,TRBD2,.,TRBV12-3/TRBV12-4,TGTGCCAGCAGGGGGGGGTGGTCTAGCACAGGTACGCAGTATTTT,CASRGGWSSTGTQYF
TRBJ2-1,.,many,TRBV20-1,TGCAGTGCCGGGGGGGACAGGGTCGTTAATGAGCAGTTCTTC,CSAGGDRVVNEQFF
TRBJ2-3,TRBD2,.,TRBV20-1,TGCAGTGCTTTTAGCGGGAGTTCCCGGGGAGATACGCAGAATTTT,CSAFSGSSRGDTQNF
TRBJ1-5,TRBD1,few,TRBV20-1,TGCAGTGCTAGAGATCGGCGACAGGGTGGCAATCAGCCCCAGCATTTT,CSARDRRQGGNQPQHF
TRBJ2-1,.,few,TRBV28,TGTGCCAGCAGTTTATCCCAAGTGGGCTCCTACAATGAGCAGTTCTTC,CASSLSQVGSYNEQFF
TRBJ2-7,.,many,TRBV27,TGTGCCAGCACTGGACAGCGCTCCTACGAGCAGTACTTC,CASTGQRSYEQYF
TRBJ1-5,.,.,TRBV7-9,TGTGCCAGCAGCCCCCCAGGGGATAGCAATCAGCCCCGGCATTTT,CASSPPGDSNQPRHF
TRBJ2-5,.,.,TRBV11-2,TGTGCCAGCTGTGGGGGTCACCAAGAGACCCAGTACTTC,CASCGGHQETQYF
TRBJ2-1,.,once,TRBV20-1,TGCAGTGGGGGGAGCCATCTGGGGAATGAGCAGTTCTTC,CSGGSHLGNEQFF
TRBJ2-1,.,few,TRBV3-1,TGTGCCAGCAGCCAAAAGATTCAGCAGTTCTTC,CASSQKIQQFF
TRBJ1-5,.,.,TRBV10-3,TGTGCCTCTAGCGGGGGGCGTCAGCCCCAGCATTTT,CASSGGRQPQHF
TRBJ2-7,.,few,TRBV7-9,TGTGCCAGCAGCTTAGCTAGCATCCAGCAGTACTTC,CASSLASIQQYF
TRBJ1-5,.,once,TRBV9,TGTGCCAGCAGCGTAGGGGGACTGAGCAATCAGCCCCAGCATTTT,CASSVGGLSNQPQHF
TRBJ2-7,TRBD2,few,TRBV27,TGTGCCAGCAGTGCCCTAGCGGGGGGCTACGAGCAGTACTTC,CASSALAGGYEQYF
TRBJ2-7,TRBD2,.,TRBV5-1,TGCGCCAGCAGCTGCGGGACTAGATCATACGAGCAGTACTTC,CASSCGTRSYEQYF
TRBJ2-7,TRBD1,few,TRBV27,TGTGCCAGCAGTATGGGGACAGGTTACGAGCAGTACTTC,CASSMGTGYEQYF
TRBJ2-7,.,.,TRBV12-3/TRBV12-4,TGTGCCAGCAGTCGGGGCGGGGAAGCATCCTACGAGCAGTACTTC,CASSRGGEASYEQYF
TRBJ1-5,TRBD1,.,TRBV28,TGTGCCAGCAGCTTTAACACAGGGGGTAATCAGCCCCAGCATTTT,CASSFNTGGNQPQHF
TRBJ2-4,TRBD2,many,TRBV10-3,TGTGCCATCAGTGAAGGCGGGAGATTTATTGACATTCAGTACTTC,CAISEGGRFIDIQYF
TRBJ1-2,TRBD1,.,TRBV5-1,TGCGCCAGCAGCCAAGGCGGGACAGGGTCTCATGGCTACACCTTC,CASSQGGTGSHGYTF
TRBJ1-5,.,.,TRBV3-1,TGTGCCAGCAGCCCGACATTTCCCGAGGAACAGCCCCAGCATTTT,CASSPTFPEEQPQHF
TRBJ2-3,.,.,TRBV30,TGTGCCTGGAGTCGTCTCAAGAATACGCAGTATTTT,CAWSRLKNTQYF
TRBJ1-2,TRBD1,.,TRBV20-1,TGCAGTGCCCTCCGGGACAGGGAGCACTATGGCTACACCTTC,CSALRDREHYGYTF
TRBJ2-1,TRBD2,few,TRBV29-1,TGCAGCGTTGAGGGCGGGAGGACCCACAATGAGCAGTTCTTC,CSVEGGRTHNEQFF
TRBJ2-1,TRBD2,few,TRBV7-2,TGTGCCAGCAGCTTACTAGCGGCATACAATGAGCAGTTCTTC,CASSLLAAYNEQFF